The 20 T cell receptor beta chains listed next were all sequenced from one sample in a study of blood T cell repertoires in COVID-19. This table comes from immunoSEQ multiplex PCR, and its TCRdb copy is limited to in-frame clones, with some not included. The sample consists of some 350,000 clones, roughly 84% of them appearing once. Sequencing was carried out using PBMCs or T cells enriched from blood (not recorded which). All receptors come from a woman aged 30 to 39 who had recovered from COVID-19.

V usage is TRBV25-1 and J usage is TRBJ2-1; no definite D call. CDR1 MGHDK and CDR2 SYGVNS come from the germline V gene. The CDR3 extends over 14 amino acids. The V end was cut by 5 bases, the J end by 7 bases, with 15 bases between. CDR3 region: CASSSQAPRNEQFF. CDR3 nucleotides: TGTGCCAGCAGTTCCCAGGCTCCCAGGAATGAGCAGTTCTTC.

The rearrangement uses TRBV11-2 and TRBJ2-7; D is undetermined. V dropped 6 bases and J dropped 0 bases, with 6 bases sitting between them. The CDR3 is 12 residues long. The germline V gene has CDR1 SGHAT and CDR2 FQNNGV. This CDR3 is CASRASSYEQYF. In DNA, the CDR3 is TGTGCCAGCAGAGCTAGCTCCTACGAGCAGTACTTC.

V and J are TRBV6-5 and TRBJ2-1; 9 bases agree with TRBD2. V lost 3 bases to trimming and J lost 8 bases; unmatched junction nucleotides: 11. Germline V CDR1 and CDR2: MNHEY, SVGAGI. The CDR3 has 16 residues. The CDR3 nucleotides are TGTGCCAGCAGTTATGTTAGCGGGAGCGGTTTCGATGAGCAGTTCTTC. It codes for CASSYVSGSGFDEQFF.

This sequence joins TRBV5-1 and TRBJ2-7; tentative D call: TRBD1 (6 bases). This CDR3 comprises 14 residues. Trimming removed 4 bases from V and 1 base from J, with 12 bases in between. Looked up from germline, CDR1 is SGHRS and CDR2 is YFSETQ. CDR3 region: CASSVQGKSYEQYF. The CDR3 coding sequence is TGCGCCAGCAGCGTACAGGGAAAGTCCTACGAGCAGTACTTC.

The chain uses TRBV7-9 and TRBJ1-1; 9 bases align to TRBD1. The CDR3 spans 14 residues. The germline V gene encodes CDR1 SEHNR and CDR2 FQNEAQ (reference sequence). After removal of 2 bases from V and 5 bases from J, the junction contained 3 bases not matched to a gene. CDR3 residues: CASSLFGTGTEAFF. CDR3 nucleotides: TGTGCCAGCAGCTTATTTGGGACAGGGACTGAAGCTTTCTTT.

The chain is built from TRBV27 and TRBJ2-7; tentatively, D is TRBD1 (5 bases). With 3 bases removed from V and 2 bases from J, the gap between germline ends came to 14 bases. Germline V gene sequence: CDR1 MNHEY, CDR2 SMNVEV (reference sequence). This CDR3 spans 15 amino acids. The CDR3 here is CASSFGQGTTYEQYF. CDR3 in DNA: TGTGCCAGCAGTTTTGGTCAGGGCACCACCTACGAGCAGTACTTC.

V and J are TRBV18 and TRBJ2-3; 7 bases fit TRBD2. Germline V gene sequence: CDR1 KGHSH, CDR2 LQKENI. J lost 5 bases, V lost 0 bases, and 5 bases had no gene match. This CDR3 has 15 residues. CDR3 DNA sequence: TGTGCCAGCTCACCACCCAGCGGGGCGGGAGATACGCAGTATTTT. Residues: CASSPPSGAGDTQYF.

V usage is TRBV28 and J usage is TRBJ2-7; the match to TRBD2 covers 9 bases. V was clipped by 8 bases and J by 4 bases; unmatched bases: 9. The CDR3 is made up of 14 amino acids. CDR1 MDHEN and CDR2 SYDVKM come from the germline V gene. CDR3: CASGISGSGYEQYF. The CDR3 DNA is TGTGCCAGCGGAATTAGCGGGAGTGGTTACGAGCAGTACTTC.

The rearrangement uses TRBV19 and TRBJ1-2; D is unresolved. The CDR3 loop spans 14 amino acids. V gave up 5 bases and J gave up 0 bases, with 10 bases separating them. Germline V gives CDR1 LNHDA, CDR2 SQIVND (reference sequence). The CDR3 loop reads CASSVVAANYGYTF. The CDR3 DNA follows: TGTGCCAGTAGTGTGGTCGCGGCTAACTATGGCTACACCTTC.

The rearrangement uses TRBV3-1 (or the pseudogene TRBV3-2) and TRBJ2-6; the D is unclear. This CDR3 is built from 14 residues. Germline CDR1 and CDR2: LGHDT and YNNKEL (reference sequence). V lost 4 bases, J lost 0 bases, and 4 bases lay in between. As DNA, the CDR3 is TGTGCCAGCAGCCGCAGCTCTGGGGCCAACGTCCTGACTTTC. This sequence encodes CASSRSSGANVLTF.

This rearrangement joins TRBV7-2 to TRBJ1-5; D call uncertain. Trimming took off 1 base at V and 0 bases at J, with 10 bases between the two ends. The CDR3 is 16 residues long. Germline-derived CDR1 and CDR2 are SGHTA and FQGNSA. The CDR3 DNA follows: TGTGCCAGCAGCTTAGTATCCGGGGTTAGCAATCAGCCCCAGCATTTT. The encoded protein is CASSLVSGVSNQPQHF. Full variable domain (outside the CDR3, taken from reference TRBV7-2 and TRBJ1-5): GAGVSQSPSNKVTEKGKDVELRCDPISGHTALYWYRQSLGQGLEFLIYFQGNSAPDKSGLPSDRFSAERTGGSVSTLTIQRTQQEDSAVYLCASSLVSGVSNQPQHFGDGTRLSIL.

This sequence joins TRBV2 and TRBJ2-7; TRBD1 is a possible D gene (5 bases). The V gene's germline CDR1 is SNHLY and CDR2 FYNNEI. This CDR3 has 13 amino acids. V dropped 6 bases and J dropped 3 bases, with 12 bases sitting between them. The CDR3 is CASRPQVNYEQYF. CDR3 nucleotides: TGTGCCAGCAGGCCACAGGTAAACTACGAGCAGTACTTC.

The CDR3 coding sequence is TGTGCCAGCAGCCTTAGCGGGATCTCCTACAATGAGCAGTTCTTC. Amino acid sequence: CASSLSGISYNEQFF. The rearrangement joins TRBV13 to TRBJ2-1, with 8 bases aligning to TRBD2. Germline V gives CDR1 PRHDT, CDR2 FYEKMQ (reference sequence). The CDR3 is 15 amino acids. With V trimmed by 5 bases and J by 0 bases, 3 bases remained unmatched.

The CDR3 DNA follows: TGCGCCAGCAGCCAAGGACGGGGGGTAGATCCTGGAAACACCATATATTTT. It yields the protein CASSQGRGVDPGNTIYF. The J gene is TRBJ1-3, the V gene TRBV4-1, with D perhaps matching TRBD1 (5 bases). Trimming pared 1 base from V and 2 bases from J, leaving 15 bases between. The length of the CDR3 is 17 residues. Germline CDR1 reads MGHRA; CDR2 reads YSYEKL.

The chain links TRBV29-1 to TRBJ2-7; tentatively, D is TRBD2 (7 bases). This CDR3 contains 14 residues. The germline V gene has CDR1 SQVTM and CDR2 ANQGSEA. The germline V and J ends were trimmed by 7 bases and 3 bases, with 19 bases remaining between them. In DNA form, the CDR3 reads TGCAGCGCCGGCGGGGGCCCAACTAACTACGAGCAGTACTTC. Its protein is CSAGGGPTNYEQYF.

V usage is TRBV19 and J usage is TRBJ1-5, with D possibly being TRBD1 (5 bases). Germline V gene sequence: CDR1 LNHDA, CDR2 SQIVND (reference sequence). The germline V and J ends were trimmed by 3 bases and 5 bases, with 17 bases remaining between them. The CDR3 sequence is 16 residues long. CDR3: CASSIFEGREDQPQHF. The DNA for the CDR3 is TGTGCCAGTAGTATTTTTGAGGGGAGGGAAGATCAGCCCCAGCATTTT.

J is TRBJ2-1 and V is TRBV12-3 or TRBV12-4, with a tentative D call TRBD2 (5 bases). Trimming pared 2 bases from V and 9 bases from J, leaving 11 bases between. This CDR3 is built from 13 residues. Here the CDR3 DNA reads TGTGCCAGCAGTTTATCGAGCGGCGCTGAGCAGTTCTTC. It codes for CASSLSSGAEQFF.

The V call is TRBV19, the J call TRBJ2-1; TRBD2 agrees at 7 bases. CDR3 length equals 14 residues. Germline CDR1 LNHDA, CDR2 SQIVND (reference sequence). V shed 3 bases, J shed 4 bases, and the junction held 3 bases outside the gene matches. Here the CDR3 reads CASSMNGGYNEQFF. DNA of the CDR3: TGTGCCAGTAGTATGAACGGGGGGTACAATGAGCAGTTCTTC.

The rearrangement joins TRBV5-1 to TRBJ1-2; 10 bases map to TRBD1. V lost 4 bases, J lost 8 bases, and 8 bases stayed unmatched. The CDR3 extends over 14 amino acids. Germline CDR1 and CDR2: SGHRS and YFSETQ. CDR3 nucleotides: TGCGCCAGCAGCCCTGGGACAGGGGAGATCGGCTACACCTTC. Residues: CASSPGTGEIGYTF.

The genes are TRBV5-4 and TRBJ2-7; D may be TRBD2 (6 bases). Trimming cost V 4 bases and J 5 bases, with 19 bases left between them. Germline lookup yields CDR1 SGHNT and CDR2 YYREEE (reference sequence). This CDR3 region has 15 residues. The DNA for the CDR3 is TGTGCCAGCAGCCCTGGAGGGCCTTTTATCCACGAGCAGTACTTC. Protein sequence: CASSPGGPFIHEQYF.